The 13 T cell receptor beta chains below were found in one sample sequenced in a study of blood T cell repertoires in COVID-19. Profiling relied on immunoSEQ multiplex PCR, and the TCRdb table lists in-frame clones only, not all of them. In the table there are under 150,000 clones, approximately 84% of which are singletons. The specimen was peripheral blood. Source of these receptors: a man in his 70s with acute or convalescent COVID-19.

This clone was observed a few times. The chain has TRBV6-2 or TRBV6-3 and TRBJ2-3, with a possible D match to TRBD2 (6 bases). V was cut by 5 bases and J by 6 bases, with 9 bases left in between. The germline gives CDR1 MNHEY, CDR2 SVGEGT. The CDR3 length is 12 residues. DNA of the CDR3: TGTGCCAGCAGTCGGCTAGCGGATACGCAGTATTTT. This codes for CASSRLADTQYF.

This chain uses TRBV11-2 with TRBJ2-7, with a tentative D call TRBD1 (6 bases). The CDR3 loop spans 16 amino acids. The V gene lost 1 base and the J gene lost 0 bases, with 13 bases spanning the gap. Germline V gene sequence: CDR1 SGHAT, CDR2 FQNNGV. CDR3 residues: CASSLGSQGRSYEQYF. The CDR3 coding sequence is TGTGCCAGCAGCTTAGGATCACAGGGCCGCTCCTACGAGCAGTACTTC.

The gene calls are TRBV11-2 and TRBJ2-1; TRBD2 might be the D (5 bases). V lost 10 bases and J 9 bases, leaving 13 bases between the germline ends. Germline V CDR1 and CDR2: SGHAT, FQNNGV. The length of the CDR3 is 11 residues. The DNA of the CDR3 is TGTGCCACTGGGAGCCGGGGTGAGCAGTTCTTC. Its translation: CATGSRGEQFF.

The chain combines TRBV9 with TRBJ1-2; 8 bases align to TRBD1. CDR1 and CDR2 from the germline V gene are SGDLS and YYNGEE. The CDR3 is made up of 14 amino acids. V dropped 3 bases and J dropped 4; count of bases not matched to a gene: 5. For the CDR3, the DNA is TGTGCCAGCAGCGAGCAGGGGGCAGCCTATGGCTACACCTTC. Its translation is CASSEQGAAYGYTF.

As to this clone: A read error may account for a junction end that differs from germline. The chain employs TRBV10-3 and TRBJ2-7; D possibly corresponds to TRBD1 (6 bases). There are 12 residues in the CDR3. Germline-derived CDR1 and CDR2 are ENHRY and SYGVKD. CDR3 DNA: TGTGCCATTGGGGAAACCCCCCTAGAGGGGGACTTC. It is translated as CAIGETPLEGDF.

J is TRBJ1-5 and V is TRBV6-5; 8 bases map to TRBD1. The CDR3 covers 14 residues. Unmatched junction bases numbered 7, after V lost 10 bases and J lost 2 bases. Per the germline V gene, CDR1 is MNHEY and CDR2 is SVGAGI. This chain's CDR3 is CATEDRGGNQPQHF. DNA for the CDR3: TGTGCCACTGAAGACAGGGGTGGCAATCAGCCCCAGCATTTT.

The rearrangement uses TRBV18 and TRBJ2-6; D is unclear. The CDR3 runs 17 residues. Looked up from germline, CDR1 is KGHSH and CDR2 is LQKENI. Trimming left V 4 bases short and J 0 bases short, with 13 bases between. The chain's CDR3 is CASSRSLGDSGANVLTF. Written as DNA, the CDR3 is TGTGCCAGCTCACGCAGTCTCGGAGACTCTGGGGCCAACGTCCTGACTTTC.

The J gene is TRBJ2-1, the V gene TRBV30; tentatively, D is TRBD2 (7 bases). Between the trimmed V and J ends, which lost 3 bases and 9 bases, there was a span of 15 bases. CDR1 GTSNPN and CDR2 SVGIG come from the germline V gene (reference sequence). The CDR3 runs 13 residues. As DNA, the CDR3 is TGTGCCTGGAGCCTAAGGGCGGGGGCTGAGCAGTTCTTC. The encoded protein is CAWSLRAGAEQFF.

This clone was seen a handful of times. The chain links TRBV7-2 to TRBJ2-5; the match to TRBD2 covers 9 bases. The CDR3 length is 13 residues. Germline V gene data show CDR1 as SGHTA and CDR2 as FQGNSA. V lost 6 bases to trimming and J lost 4 bases; unmatched junction nucleotides: 3. DNA of the CDR3: TGTGCCAGCAGGCGGACTAGCGTAGAGACCCAGTACTTC. Protein product: CASRRTSVETQYF.

This sequence joins TRBV5-1 and TRBJ2-5; 9 nucleotides match TRBD1. The germline V gene has CDR1 SGHRS and CDR2 YFSETQ. This CDR3 contains 14 residues. The J segment lost 3 bases and the V segment lost 6 bases, leaving 6 bases of the junction unmatched. CDR3 residues: CASNPRTGEETQYF. In DNA form, the CDR3 reads TGCGCCAGCAACCCGCGGACAGGGGAAGAGACCCAGTACTTC.

J is TRBJ1-2 and V is TRBV7-3; weak D call: TRBD1 (5 bases). Germline CDR1 reads SGHTA; CDR2 reads FQGTGA. V was cut by 5 bases and J by 3 bases, with 13 bases left in between. This CDR3 is 14 amino acids long. CDR3 loop: CASSPQGGDYGYTF. The CDR3 DNA reads as TGTGCCAGCAGCCCCCAGGGTGGCGACTATGGCTACACCTTC.

The chain joins TRBV28 to TRBJ1-2, with 9 bases aligning to TRBD1. The germline CDR1 and CDR2 sequences are MDHEN and SYDVKM. Trimming removed 11 bases from V and 6 bases from J; junction bases left unmatched: 7. This CDR3 spans 12 amino acids. For the CDR3, the DNA is TGTGCCGGGGGGACAGGGAGGGATGGCTACACCTTC. This codes for CAGGTGRDGYTF.

This chain connects TRBV7-9 to TRBJ1-3; tentatively, D is TRBD1 (6 bases). Trimming removed 5 bases at V and 2 bases at J, with 10 bases between. CDR3 length equals 14 residues. Germline CDR1 SEHNR, CDR2 FQNEAQ (reference sequence). CDR3 protein: CASSPKGAGNTIYF. In nucleotides, the CDR3 is TGTGCCAGCAGCCCAAAGGGGGCTGGAAACACCATATATTTT.